This T cell receptor (beta chain) was recorded in a study of vaccination and CD4 T cells after COVID-19. Study-level information: Either the Pfizer-BioNTech BNT162b2 or Moderna mRNA-1273 vaccine was given as two doses. Timing of post-vaccine sample collection was a median 72 days after dose two, with a range of 14 to 241. Stimulation of cells relied on overlapping spike peptides derived from SARS-CoV-2, HCoV-NL63, HCoV-OC43 and HCoV-229E.

The Oncomine TCR Beta short-read assay generated sequence data from the DNA of cultured CD4+ T cells. TCRdb called the PCR reads again in MiXCR, with one record for every CDR3 protein. The profile shows some 16,000 distinct CDR3 sequences, about 50% of them singletons. As to this clonotype: Its specificity is not known.

Between the trimmed V and J ends, which lost 1 base and 9 bases, there was a span of 18 bases. The CDR3 is made up of 15 amino acids. The V gene's germline CDR1 is LNHDA and CDR2 SQIVND (reference sequence). As to time point: late sampling 161 to 241 days after vaccination in a few convalescent patients. Treatment given: approximately 10-day PBMC culture with coronavirus spike peptide pools or control peptides (ViraFEST assay). Each well held a few million PBMCs in IL-2 (roughly 10 IU/ml) medium with approximately 9.4 ug/ml peptide pools. Sequencing was performed on CD4+ T cells from blood, cultured in vitro, taken about 7 months after SARS-CoV-2 vaccination. The V and J genes are TRBV19 and TRBJ1-2; no firm D call. The receptor comes from a human donor who had recovered from COVID-19. The CDR3 spells CASSIGGGARESYTF. As DNA, the CDR3 is TGTGCCAGTAGTATAGGCGGAGGAGCCCGCGAGAGCTACACCTTC.